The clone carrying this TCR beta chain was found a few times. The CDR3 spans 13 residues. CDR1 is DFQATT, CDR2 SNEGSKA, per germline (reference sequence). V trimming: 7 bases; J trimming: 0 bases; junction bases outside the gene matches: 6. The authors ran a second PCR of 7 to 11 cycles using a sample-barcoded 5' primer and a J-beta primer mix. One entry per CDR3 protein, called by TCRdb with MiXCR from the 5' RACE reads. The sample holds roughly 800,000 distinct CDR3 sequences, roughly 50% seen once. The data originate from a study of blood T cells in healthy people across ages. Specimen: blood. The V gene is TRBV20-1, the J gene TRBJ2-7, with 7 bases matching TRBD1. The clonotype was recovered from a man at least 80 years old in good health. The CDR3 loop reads CSVPDRSSYEQYF. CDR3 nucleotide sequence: TGCAGTGTCCCGGACAGGAGCTCCTACGAGCAGTACTTC.